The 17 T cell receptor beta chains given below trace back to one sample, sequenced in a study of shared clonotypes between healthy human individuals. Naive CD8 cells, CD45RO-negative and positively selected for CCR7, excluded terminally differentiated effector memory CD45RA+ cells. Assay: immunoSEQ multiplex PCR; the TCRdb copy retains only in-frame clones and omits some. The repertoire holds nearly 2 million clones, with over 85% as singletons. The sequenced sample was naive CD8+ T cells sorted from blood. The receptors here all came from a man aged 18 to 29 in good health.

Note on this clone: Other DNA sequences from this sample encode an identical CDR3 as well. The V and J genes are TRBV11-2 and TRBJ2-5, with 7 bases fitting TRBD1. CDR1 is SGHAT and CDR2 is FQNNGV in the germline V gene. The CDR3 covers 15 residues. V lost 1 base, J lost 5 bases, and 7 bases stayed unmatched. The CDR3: CASSLVGTEGETQYF. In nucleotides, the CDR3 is TGTGCCAGCAGCTTAGTGGGGACAGAAGGGGAGACCCAGTACTTC.

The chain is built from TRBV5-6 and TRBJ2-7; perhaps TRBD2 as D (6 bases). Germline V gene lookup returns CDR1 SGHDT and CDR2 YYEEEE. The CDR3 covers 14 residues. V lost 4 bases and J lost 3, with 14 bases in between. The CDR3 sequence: CASSPTGVVYEQYF. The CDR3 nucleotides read TGTGCCAGCAGCCCCACGGGGGTTGTCTACGAGCAGTACTTC.

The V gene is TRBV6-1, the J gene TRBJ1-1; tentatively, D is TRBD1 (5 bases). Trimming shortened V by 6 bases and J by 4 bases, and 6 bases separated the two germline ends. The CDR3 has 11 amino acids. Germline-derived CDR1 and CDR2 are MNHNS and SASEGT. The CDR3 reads CASRDITEAFF. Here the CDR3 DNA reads TGTGCCAGCAGGGACATCACTGAAGCTTTCTTT.

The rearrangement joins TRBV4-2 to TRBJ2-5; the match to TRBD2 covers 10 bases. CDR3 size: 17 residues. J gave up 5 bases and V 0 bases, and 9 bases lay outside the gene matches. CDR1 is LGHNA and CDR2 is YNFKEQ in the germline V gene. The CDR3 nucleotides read TGTGCCAGCAGCCAAGATGCTAGCGGGGGACTCGAGGAGACCCAGTACTTC. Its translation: CASSQDASGGLEETQYF.

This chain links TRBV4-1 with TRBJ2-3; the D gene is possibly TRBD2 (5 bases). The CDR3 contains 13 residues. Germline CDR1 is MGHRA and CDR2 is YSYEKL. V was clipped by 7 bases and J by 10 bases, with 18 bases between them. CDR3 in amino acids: CASTGVGAQAQYF. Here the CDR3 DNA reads TGCGCCAGCACGGGTGTGGGAGCGCAGGCGCAGTATTTT.

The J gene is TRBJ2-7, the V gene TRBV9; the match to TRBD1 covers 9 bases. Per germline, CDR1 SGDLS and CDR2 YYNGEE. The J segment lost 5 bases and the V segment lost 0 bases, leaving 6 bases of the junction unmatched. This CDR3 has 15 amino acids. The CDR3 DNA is TGTGCCAGCAGCGTAGCTGGGACAGGGATCAACGAGCAGTACTTC. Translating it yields CASSVAGTGINEQYF.

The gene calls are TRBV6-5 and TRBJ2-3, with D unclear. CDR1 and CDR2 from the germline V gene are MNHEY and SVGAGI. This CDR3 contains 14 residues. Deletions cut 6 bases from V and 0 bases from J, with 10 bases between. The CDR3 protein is CASSQATSTDTQYF. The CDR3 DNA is TGTGCCAGCAGCCAAGCGACTAGCACAGATACGCAGTATTTT.

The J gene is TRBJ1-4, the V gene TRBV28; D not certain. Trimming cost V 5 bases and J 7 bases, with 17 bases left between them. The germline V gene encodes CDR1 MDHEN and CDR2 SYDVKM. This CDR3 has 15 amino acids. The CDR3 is CASSPSPYRSEKLFF. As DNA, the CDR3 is TGTGCCAGCAGTCCCTCGCCCTATCGGAGTGAAAAACTGTTTTTT.

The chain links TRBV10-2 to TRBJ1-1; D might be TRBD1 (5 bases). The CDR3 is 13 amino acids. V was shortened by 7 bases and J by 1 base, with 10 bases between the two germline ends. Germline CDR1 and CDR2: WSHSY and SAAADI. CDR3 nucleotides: TGCGCCAGCACGGACACACCGAACACTGAAGCTTTCTTT. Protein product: CASTDTPNTEAFF.

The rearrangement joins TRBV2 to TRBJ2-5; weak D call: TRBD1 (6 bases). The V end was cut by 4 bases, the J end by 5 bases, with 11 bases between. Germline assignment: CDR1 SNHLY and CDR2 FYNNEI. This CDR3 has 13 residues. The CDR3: CASSGRGYETQYF. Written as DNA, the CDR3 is TGTGCCAGCAGTGGCAGGGGTTATGAGACCCAGTACTTC.

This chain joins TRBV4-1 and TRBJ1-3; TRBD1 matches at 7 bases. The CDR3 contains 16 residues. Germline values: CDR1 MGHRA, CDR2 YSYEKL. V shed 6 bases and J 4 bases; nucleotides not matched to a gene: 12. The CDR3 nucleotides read TGCGCCAGCAGGCCTTTTACAGGGGATCTGGGAAACACCATATATTTT. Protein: CASRPFTGDLGNTIYF.

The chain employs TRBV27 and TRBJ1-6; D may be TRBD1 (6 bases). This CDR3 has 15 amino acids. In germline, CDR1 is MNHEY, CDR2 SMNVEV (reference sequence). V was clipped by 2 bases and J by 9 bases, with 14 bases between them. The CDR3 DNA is TGTGCCAGCAGTTTACACCAGGGGTATGGTTCACCCCTCCACTTT. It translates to CASSLHQGYGSPLHF.

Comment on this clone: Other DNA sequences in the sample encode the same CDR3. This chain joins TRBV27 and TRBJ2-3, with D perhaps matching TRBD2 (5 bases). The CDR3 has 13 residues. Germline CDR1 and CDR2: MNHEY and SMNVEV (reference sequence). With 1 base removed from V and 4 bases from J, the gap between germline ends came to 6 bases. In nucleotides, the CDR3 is TGTGCCAGCAGTTTATTGGGAGCAGATACGCAGTATTTT. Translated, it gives CASSLLGADTQYF.

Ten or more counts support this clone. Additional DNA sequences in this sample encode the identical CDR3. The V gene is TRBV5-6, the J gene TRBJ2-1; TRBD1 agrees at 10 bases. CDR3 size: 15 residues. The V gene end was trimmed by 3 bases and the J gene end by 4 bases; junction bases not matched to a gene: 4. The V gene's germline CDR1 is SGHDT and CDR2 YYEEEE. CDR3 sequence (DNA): TGTGCCAGCAGCTCCGGGACAGGGGCGTACAATGAGCAGTTCTTC. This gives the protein CASSSGTGAYNEQFF.

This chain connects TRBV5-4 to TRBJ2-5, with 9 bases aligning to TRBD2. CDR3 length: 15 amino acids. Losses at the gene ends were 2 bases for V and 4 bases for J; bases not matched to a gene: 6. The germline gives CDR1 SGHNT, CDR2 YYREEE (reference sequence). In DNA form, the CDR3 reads TGTGCCAGCAGCTTTTTGGTAGCGGGAGCAGAGACCCAGTACTTC. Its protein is CASSFLVAGAETQYF.

CDR3 in DNA: TGCGCCAGCAGCCCTGCCGGGACAGGGAGGAATGAGCAGTTCTTC. Encoded protein: CASSPAGTGRNEQFF. This chain joins TRBV4-1 and TRBJ2-1, with TRBD1 matching 9 bases. V dropped 4 bases and J dropped 7; count of bases not matched to a gene: 8. Per germline, CDR1 MGHRA and CDR2 YSYEKL. This CDR3 spans 15 amino acids.

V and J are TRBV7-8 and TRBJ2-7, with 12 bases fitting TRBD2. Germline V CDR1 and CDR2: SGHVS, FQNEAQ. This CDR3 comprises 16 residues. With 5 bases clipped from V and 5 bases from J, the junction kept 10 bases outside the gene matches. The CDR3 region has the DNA TGTGCCAGCAGCCCCCGGACTAGCGGGGAGGGCCACGAGCAGTACTTC. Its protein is CASSPRTSGEGHEQYF.